This T cell receptor (beta chain) was recovered during a study of breast tumors, draining lymph nodes, adjacent tissues (dated by TCRdb to 2016 to 2017). Looking at the study overall: In breast cancer patients, the study compared the TCR beta repertoires of tumor, adjacent nontumor tissue and axillary lymph nodes. The study was designed to assess the relationships and possible T-cell exchange between tumor, surrounding tissue and draining lymph node repertoires in human breast cancer.

From cysteine to phenylalanine, the CDR3 is 20 amino acids long. Kept here is only the CDR3 DNA, which spans 60 bases and is read in frame from base 1. In the germline V gene (reference sequence), CDR1 corresponds to LNHNV and CDR2 to YYDKDF. The V and J ends are trimmed by 0 bases and 0 bases, leaving 23 bases between them. Here is what the overall study found, with its caveats: The study presented the conclusion that tumor T cells originate in lymph nodes as consistent with a hypothesis, not as something directly demonstrated. Tumors showed preferential V and J gene usage, and their T-cell repertoire diversity fell below that of lymph nodes yet above that of nontumor tissue. The data were considered consistent with most tumor T cells being derived from the lymph node and subsequently expanding within tumor tissue. In luminal-like breast cancer, tumor and nontumor tissue repertoires resembled each other significantly more than in basal-like breast cancer.

The lymph node samples were taken from the axillary draining lymph nodes of breast cancer patients. TCRdb lists the instrument as Illumina HiSeq 2000. TCR beta chain libraries were generated by multiplex PCR amplification. High-throughput sequencing was used to analyze the amplified TCR beta chain products. TCRdb trimmed public reads at Q25 via fastp, called clones via MiXCR and kept in-frame beta chains. Identical CDR3 protein sequences are pooled into one entry, listed with their most common genes and DNA. The sample includes about 230,000 distinct CDR3 sequences, with approximately 30% observed a single time. The top ten clonotypes cover 1.1% to 1.5% of the sample. Comments on this clonotype: Its antigen target is currently unknown. No base-level quality is on record; no much larger clone is a single base apart.

Sequencing input: axillary lymph node tissue. The sequence came from a female donor with breast cancer. Some clones in this sample may be carry-over from other donors' samples. This chain joins TRBV15 to TRBJ1-1; a tentative D match to TRBD1 spans 5 bases. This receptor carries the CDR3 CATSRERPGGTLGVNTEAFF. In nucleotides, the sequence is TGTGCCACCAGCAGAGAAAGGCCGGGCGGAACGTTAGGGGTGAACACTGAAGCTTTCTTT. The CDR3 plus the reference TRBV15 and TRBJ1-1 genes for the other parts give the full variable domain: DAMVIQNPRYQVTQFGKPVTLSCSQTLNHNVMYWYQQKSSQAPKLLFHYYDKDFNNEADTPDNFQSRRPNTSFCFLDIRSPGLGDTAMYLCATSRERPGGTLGVNTEAFFGQGTRLTVV.